Presented here are 2 T cell receptor beta chains from one specimen sequenced in a study of neurological immune-mediated disorders. TCRdb processed the 5' RACE reads anew with MiXCR; each CDR3 protein has one entry. The sample yields some 49,000 distinct CDR3 sequences, roughly 10% seen once. Time point meaning: longitudinal time-point 1 (baseline). The sequenced sample was PBMCs. The receptors shown here come from a woman aged 40 to 50 in good health.

The sample holds many counts of this clonotype. For the CDR3, the DNA is TGTGCCAGCAGCGGCCAGGGGGCGCGAGGAACAGATACGCAGTATTTT. As protein: CASSGQGARGTDTQYF. The rearrangement links TRBV7-2 to TRBJ2-3; 8 positions agree with TRBD1. The junction had 10 bases not matched to a gene; V was cut back by 5 bases and J by 3 bases. CDR3 length equals 16 residues. Looked up from germline, CDR1 is SGHTA and CDR2 is FQGNSA.

This clonotype showed up many times. The rearrangement links TRBV7-2 to TRBJ2-2; TRBD2 matches at 14 bases. The germline gives CDR1 SGHTA, CDR2 FQGNSA. The CDR3 length is 18 residues. The junction had 10 bases not matched to a gene; V was cut back by 5 bases and J by 5 bases. CDR3: CASSVGLAGAHGTGELFF. The CDR3 bases are TGTGCCAGCAGCGTGGGACTAGCGGGGGCTCATGGGACCGGGGAGCTGTTTTTT.